This T cell receptor beta chain was identified during a study of shared clonotypes between healthy human individuals. The CDR3 runs 15 residues. CDR1 is SGHNT, CDR2 YYREEE, per germline (reference sequence). V was pared by 3 bases and J by 2 bases, with 15 bases between. Naive-designated CD8 cells lacked CD45RO, were positively enriched for CCR7, and omitted terminally differentiated effector memory CD45RA+ cells. Sequencing was performed with immunoSEQ multiplex PCR; in TCRdb, only in-frame clones are kept and a portion is missing. The table has roughly 590,000 clones, roughly 95% seen once; the top ten hold 0.1% to 0.11%.

Source material: naive CD8+ T cells sorted from blood. This receptor was taken from a young woman in good health. This sequence joins TRBV5-4 and TRBJ2-7; a weak D match, TRBD2 (6 bases). The CDR3 reads CASSSGLAEPYEQYF. As DNA, the CDR3 is TGTGCCAGCAGCTCGGGATTAGCGGAGCCCTACGAGCAGTACTTC.